Listed here are 18 T cell receptor beta chains from one sample, sequenced in a study of blood T cell repertoires in COVID-19. Method: immunoSEQ multiplex PCR; TCRdb's copy keeps in-frame clones and lacks some. The table records some 110,000 clones, approximately 85% of them present only once. The sample consisted of peripheral blood. The receptors stem from an elderly woman with COVID-19, enrolled during active disease.

The CDR3 DNA reads TGTGCCAGCAGCCCCGTGGGAGCGGGAGATACGCAGTATTTT. Protein sequence: CASSPVGAGDTQYF. The chain couples TRBV7-2 to TRBJ2-3; tentatively, D is TRBD2 (6 bases). The ends were cut back, 5 bases at V and 5 bases at J, with 14 bases in the middle. CDR3 length: 14 residues. Germline loops: CDR1 SGHTA, CDR2 FQGNSA.

The chain combines TRBV5-1 with TRBJ2-3, with a possible D match to TRBD2 (6 bases). The CDR3 loop spans 14 amino acids. The V end lost 3 bases, the J end lost 2 bases, and 10 bases lay between the germline ends. CDR1 is SGHRS and CDR2 is YFSETQ in the germline V gene. CDR3 sequence: CASSWDSTTDTQYF. The CDR3 nucleotides read TGCGCCAGCAGCTGGGACTCAACCACAGATACGCAGTATTTT.

This rearrangement joins TRBV7-9 to TRBJ2-7, with TRBD1 as a possible D gene (6 bases). The germline gives CDR1 SEHNR, CDR2 FQNEAQ (reference sequence). The V and J ends lost 6 bases and 3 bases respectively, with 9 bases between them. The CDR3 spans 12 residues. The CDR3 DNA is TGTGCCAGCAGACTGGACAGCTACGAGCAGTACTTC. It encodes CASRLDSYEQYF.

The gene calls are TRBV4-2 and TRBJ2-7; the D gene is possibly TRBD1 (6 bases). CDR1 is LGHNA and CDR2 is YNFKEQ in the germline V gene. The CDR3 covers 13 residues. V lost 1 base, J lost 5 bases, and 9 bases lay in between. CDR3: CASSQGEGDEQYF. As DNA, the CDR3 is TGTGCCAGCAGCCAAGGAGAGGGGGACGAGCAGTACTTC.

The V gene is TRBV14, the J gene TRBJ2-2; D is ambiguous. Germline loops: CDR1 SGHDN, CDR2 FVKESK. The CDR3 consists of 14 residues. Trimming stripped 1 base from V and 5 bases from J, with 8 bases between. The CDR3 nucleotides read TGTGCCAGCAGCCAAGCATCCGGGACCGGGGAGCTGTTTTTT. Amino acid sequence: CASSQASGTGELFF. The variable domain in full, completed from reference TRBV14 and TRBJ2-2, reads EAGVTQFPSHSVIEKGQTVTLRCDPISGHDNLYWYRRVMGKEIKFLLHFVKESKQDESGMPNNRFLAERTGGTYSTLKVQPAELEDSGVYFCASSQASGTGELFFGEGSRLTVL.

V and J are TRBV5-4 and TRBJ1-1, with unresolved D. In germline, CDR1 is SGHNT, CDR2 YYREEE (reference sequence). The length of the CDR3 is 13 residues. V lost 3 bases and J 7 bases, leaving 13 bases between the germline ends. The DNA of the CDR3 is TGTGCCAGCAGCTCACGGACGGGGATTGAAGCTTTCTTT. Translating gives CASSSRTGIEAFF.

A single count supports this clone. The chain has TRBV4-2 and TRBJ2-5; tentative D call: TRBD1 (6 bases). This CDR3 spans 15 amino acids. V lost 3 bases to trimming and J lost 1 base, with 12 bases between them. Germline values: CDR1 LGHNA, CDR2 YNFKEQ. The CDR3 here is CASSQIDRTQETQYF. CDR3 DNA sequence: TGTGCCAGCAGCCAGATAGACAGGACCCAAGAGACCCAGTACTTC.

The chain couples TRBV28 to TRBJ2-7; TRBD1 agrees at 7 bases. CDR3 length: 14 residues. Trimming took 4 bases from V and 0 from J; bases not matched to a gene: 3. Germline V CDR1 and CDR2: MDHEN, SYDVKM. CDR3 in DNA: TGTGCCAGCAGTTCCCGGGACAGCTCCTACGAGCAGTACTTC. Translation: CASSSRDSSYEQYF.

The V gene is TRBV7-9, the J gene TRBJ2-3; maybe TRBD1 (7 bases). Trimming left V 1 base short and J 5 bases short, with 13 bases between. Germline loops: CDR1 SEHNR, CDR2 FQNEAQ (reference sequence). The CDR3 has 15 residues. In DNA form, the CDR3 reads TGTGCCAGCAGCTTAGGCGGGACAGCTCAAGATACGCAGTATTTT. This codes for CASSLGGTAQDTQYF.

This clone has a single count. The chain employs TRBV24-1 and TRBJ2-5, with TRBD2 identical over 9 bases. The CDR3 covers 16 residues. CDR1 and CDR2 (germline): KGHDR, SFDVKD. The junction had 8 bases not matched to a gene; V was cut back by 3 bases and J by 4 bases. The chain's CDR3 is CATSDPSGRNVETQYF. Here the CDR3 DNA reads TGTGCCACCAGTGATCCCAGCGGGAGGAATGTAGAGACCCAGTACTTC.

The chain has TRBV11-3 and TRBJ2-3, with 8 bases identical to TRBD1. With V trimmed by 3 bases and J by 2 bases, 7 bases remained unmatched. Germline CDR1 reads SGHNT; CDR2 reads YENEEA. The CDR3 consists of 16 residues. The CDR3 protein is CASSLDGQGDTDTQYF. CDR3 nucleotide sequence: TGTGCCAGCAGCTTGGACGGACAGGGTGACACAGATACGCAGTATTTT.

The chain combines TRBV6-5 with TRBJ1-1, with 7 bases lining up with TRBD1. The CDR3 is made up of 14 amino acids. V trimming: 5 bases; J trimming: 3 bases; junction bases outside the gene matches: 6. Per the germline V gene, CDR1 is MNHEY and CDR2 is SVGAGI. The CDR3 DNA follows: TGTGCCAGCAGTCAACAGGGGTTGTACACTGAAGCTTTCTTT. Its translation: CASSQQGLYTEAFF.

The chain carries TRBV12-3 or TRBV12-4 and TRBJ2-1; D unresolved. The CDR3 covers 11 residues. V lost 1 base, J lost 9 bases, and 4 bases lay in between. CDR3 loop: CASSLVSEQFF. CDR3 bases: TGTGCCAGCAGTTTAGTCAGTGAGCAGTTCTTC.

The V gene is TRBV20-1, the J gene TRBJ1-5; the D is unclear. V was shortened by 3 bases and J by 7 bases, with 10 bases between the two germline ends. This CDR3 comprises 12 residues. Germline assignment: CDR1 DFQATT and CDR2 SNEGSKA (reference sequence). CDR3 nucleotide sequence: TGCAGTGCTAGTCGGTTACGACAGCCCCAGCATTTT. It specifies CSASRLRQPQHF.

This chain uses TRBV7-6 with TRBJ2-7, with D perhaps TRBD1 (5 bases). CDR3 length equals 12 residues. Germline lookup yields CDR1 SGHVS and CDR2 FNYEAQ. Trimming cost V 2 bases and J 7 bases, with 9 bases left between them. The CDR3 DNA reads TGTGCCAGCAGCTTAAAAGGGGAAGAGCAGTACTTC. This translates into CASSLKGEEQYF. Full variable domain (rest looked up from reference TRBV7-6 and TRBJ2-7): GAGVSQSPRYKVTKRGQDVALRCDPISGHVSLYWYRQALGQGPEFLTYFNYEAQQDKSGLPNDRFSAERPEGSISTLTIQRTEQRDSAMYRCASSLKGEEQYFGPGTRLTVT.

The V and J genes are TRBV19 and TRBJ1-5; D ambiguous. Trimming removed 8 bases from V and 4 bases from J, with 12 bases in between. The CDR3 spans 13 residues. Germline V gene data show CDR1 as LNHDA and CDR2 as SQIVND (reference sequence). The CDR3 coding sequence is TGTGCCAGTGGCGGAGTTCCTAATCAGCCCCAGCATTTT. It specifies CASGGVPNQPQHF.

The chain links TRBV6-2 or TRBV6-3 to TRBJ2-7, with 8 bases aligning to TRBD2. Trimming took 4 bases from V and 4 from J; bases not matched to a gene: 12. The germline V gene has CDR1 MNHEY and CDR2 SVGEGT. The length of the CDR3 is 16 residues. The CDR3 coding sequence is TGTGCCAGCAGTTCTGTAGCGGGAAGTCTGTTGTACGAGCAGTACTTC. This codes for CASSSVAGSLLYEQYF.

The chain is built from TRBV9 and TRBJ1-6; the match to TRBD1 covers 7 bases. Trimming at V came to 7 bases and at J to 7 bases, leaving 11 bases not matched to a gene. The germline V gene has CDR1 SGDLS and CDR2 YYNGEE. This CDR3 has 15 residues. The CDR3 loop reads CASRKDGTANSPLHF. Here the CDR3 DNA reads TGTGCCAGCCGTAAGGATGGGACAGCAAATTCACCCCTCCACTTT. Variable domain in full (rest from reference TRBV9 and TRBJ1-6): DSGVTQTPKHLITATGQRVTLRCSPRSGDLSVYWYQQSLDQGLQFLIQYYNGEERAKGNILERFSAQQFPDLHSELNLSSLELGDSALYFCASRKDGTANSPLHFGNGTRLTVT.